This T cell receptor beta chain was profiled in a study of blood T cell repertoires in COVID-19 (TCRdb year 2020). Study-level background: Collaborator samples came from the United States, Italy and Spain and covered acute and convalescent phases of COVID-19. A freely available public database, intended as a resource for researchers studying the immune response to SARS-CoV-2, is where the repertoires were released. A de-identified subject ID, COVID-19 status, age in years and sex were almost always included in the sample metadata. The prospective study material was composed of cDNA or gDNA derived from T cells, B-cell-depleted T cells, or PBMCs. HLA class I and class II types, where available, came from metadata supplied by the sample provider rather than from assay-based typing. Subjects who had been exposed to COVID-19, were actively infected with it, or had recovered from it provided the deeply sampled blood TCRbeta repertoires that made up the dataset. The samples were drawn from the first 160 participants of the ongoing ImmuneRACE study and from 1,254 subjects provided by 6 global collaborators. Study-level results and caveats: How much clinical and demographic metadata was included differed by source and by participant, and the metadata was provided uncurated.

A second Seattle source provided samples from volunteer blood donors who had recovered from COVID-19. Collaborating institutions collected whole blood in K2EDTA tubes following their own protocols. For TCRbeta analysis, collaborators shipped samples as frozen whole blood, isolated PBMCs, or DNA extracted from either of those sample types. This clone was counted once. It has no known antigen specificity. Per-base quality was not reported, and no clone a single base away is much larger than it. The immunoSEQ Assay, a bias-controlled multiplex PCR, was used to amplify TCRbeta CDR3 regions from genomic DNA. For the original study's pipeline: Within the assay, amplification of reference gene primers was used to estimate how many nucleated cells each sample contained. Sequence reads were collapsed and filtered to measure the absolute abundance of every unique TCRbeta CDR3 rearrangement. For each sample, productive Simpson clonality was calculated as the square root of Simpson's diversity index over productive rearrangements. Sourced from immuneACCESS, this table was stored by TCRdb with only in-frame sequences that have V and J called. A share of the clones is absent; for the studies checked, an unresolved V gene accounts for under half, and the remainder has no known explanation. From that table come the V and J calls and clone size; the DNA was used to work out D and trimming. This sample lists 200,000 to 250,000 clones; 70% to 90% were detected once. The top ten hold approximately 12% of the sample.

CDR1 and CDR2 are drawn from the germline V gene: MNHEY, SVGAGI. The CDR3, cysteine through phenylalanine, is 13 amino acids long. Just CDR3 DNA is preserved here, 39 bases in frame from base 1. V trim: 5 bases; J trim: 6 bases; unmatched bases: 6. The sequence links TRBV6-5 to TRBJ1-2; 7 bases in the junction line up with TRBD1. The sample consisted of peripheral blood. This TCR derives from a woman between 18 and 29 years old who had recovered from COVID-19. The sequenced DNA: TGTGCCAGCAGTACTCGGACAGGAGATGGCTACACCTTC. Translated, it reads CASSTRTGDGYTF.